This T cell receptor (beta chain) was captured in a study of vaccination and CD4 T cells after COVID-19. Study-wide context: Convalescent patients gave post-COVID blood a median approximately 100 days post-diagnosis, range 35 to 161.

Treatment indicated: approximately 11-day PBMC culture with coronavirus spike peptide pools or control peptides (ViraFEST assay). The CDR3 is 15 amino acids. J lost 8 bases, V lost 0 bases, and 3 bases had no gene match. The germline V gene encodes CDR1 MNHEY and CDR2 SMNVEV (reference sequence). This clonotype turned up a few times. Its specificity is unknown. The Oncomine TCR Beta short-read assay generated sequence data from the DNA of cultured CD4+ T cells. Each CDR3 protein gets one entry after TCRdb re-called the PCR reads with MiXCR. The table lists about 23,000 distinct CDR3 sequences, over 60% of them singletons, with roughly a fifth in the top ten.

The receptor's source is a human donor who received a COVID-19 vaccine. The V and J genes are TRBV27 and TRBJ1-6, with 8 bases identical to TRBD1. The specimen was CD4+ T cells from blood, cultured in vitro, collected after SARS-CoV-2 vaccination. CDR3 DNA: TGTGCCAGCAGTTTATCCCAGGGGGCCTATTCACCCCTCCACTTT. Its translation: CASSLSQGAYSPLHF.